The 25 T cell receptor beta chains listed next were all sequenced from one sample in a study of shared clonotypes between healthy human individuals (dated by TCRdb to about 2020). Receptors were amplified or captured by the immunoSEQ multiplex PCR assay. TCRdb retrieved this table from immuneACCESS and kept in-frame rearrangements only. Not all clones are present; in checked studies, unresolved V genes account for under half, and no reason is known for the remainder. The table for this sample lists 800,000 to 1,200,000 clones; roughly 74% of them were counted only once. The ten largest clones add up to approximately 0.56% of the sample. Specimen: memory CD4+ T cells from PBMCs. The cell subset or site label on this specimen signifies: CD45RA-negative fraction. All receptors come from a man younger than 35 in good health. Some clones in this sample may be carry-over from other donors' samples.

In its sample, this clone was seen many times. The chain uses TRBV25-1 and TRBJ1-1; D gene unclear. This CDR3 has 14 amino acids. CDR1 and CDR2 (germline): MGHDK, SYGVNS. V lost 2 bases and J lost 0, with 7 bases in between. Here the CDR3 reads CASSERFMNTEAFF. CDR3 sequence (DNA): TGTGCCAGCAGTGAACGCTTCATGAACACTGAAGCTTTCTTT.

The chain joins TRBV4-1 to TRBJ1-1; no reliable D call. CDR1 and CDR2 (germline): MGHRA, YSYEKL. With 0 bases removed from V and 0 bases from J, the gap between germline ends came to 17 bases. The CDR3 contains 18 residues. CDR3 nucleotides: TGCGCCAGCAGCCAAGATCAGTTTCCGGGGAAAATGAACACTGAAGCTTTCTTT. As protein: CASSQDQFPGKMNTEAFF.

The chain carries TRBV6-6 and TRBJ1-2; perhaps TRBD1 as D (5 bases). CDR3 size: 14 residues. Trimming left V 5 bases short and J 8 bases short, with 18 bases between. Germline V gene lookup returns CDR1 MNHNY and CDR2 SVGAGI (reference sequence). The CDR3 region is CASSAGDLGGGYTF. Here the CDR3 DNA reads TGTGCCAGCAGTGCGGGGGACCTCGGAGGGGGCTACACCTTC.

In its sample, this clone was seen many times. The V call is TRBV5-1, the J call TRBJ2-5; D may correspond to TRBD1 or TRBD2 (6 bases each). V lost 2 bases and J lost 5, with 13 bases in between. The CDR3 extends over 14 amino acids. CDR1 SGHRS and CDR2 YFSETQ come from the germline V gene. Written as DNA, the CDR3 is TGCGCCAGCAGCTTTGGAGGGGGACGGGAGACCCAGTACTTC. This codes for CASSFGGGRETQYF.

V usage is TRBV27 and J usage is TRBJ2-5; maybe TRBD2 (6 bases). This CDR3 is 14 amino acids long. Germline CDR1 is MNHEY and CDR2 is SMNVEV (reference sequence). V lost 2 bases and J 2 bases, leaving 9 bases between the germline ends. As DNA, the CDR3 is TGTGCCAGCAGTTTAGGGACTGTTCAAGAGACCCAGTACTTC. Translated: CASSLGTVQETQYF.

The V call is TRBV28, the J call TRBJ2-7; possibly TRBD2 for D (6 bases). In germline, CDR1 is MDHEN, CDR2 SYDVKM. V lost 7 bases and J 0 bases, leaving 16 bases between the germline ends. The CDR3 has 15 residues. The CDR3 spells CASTPGGTSSYEQYF. CDR3 DNA: TGTGCCAGCACCCCTGGGGGGACGAGCTCCTACGAGCAGTACTTC.

Remarks on this clone: Other nucleotide sequences in the sample specify the same CDR3. This CDR3 reads CASSIEGGQPQHF. DNA of the CDR3: TGTGCCAGTAGTATCGAGGGTGGCCAGCCCCAGCATTTT. V gene TRBV19 combines with J gene TRBJ1-5; D remains unclear. Deletions cut 3 bases from V and 7 bases from J, with 10 bases between. In germline, CDR1 is LNHDA, CDR2 SQIVND (reference sequence). The CDR3 covers 13 residues.

The chain links TRBV11-2 to TRBJ2-5; 7 nucleotides line up with TRBD1. This CDR3 is 15 amino acids long. CDR1 SGHAT and CDR2 FQNNGV come from the germline V gene. Trimming at V came to 3 bases and at J to 5 bases, leaving 9 bases not matched to a gene. The CDR3 nucleotides are TGTGCCAGCAGCTTGACAGGGTCGCGGTGGGAGACCCAGTACTTC. Translating gives CASSLTGSRWETQYF.

The chain carries TRBV5-4 and TRBJ1-1; TRBD1 matches 7 bases. The V and J ends lost 5 bases and 1 base, in that order; junction bases with no gene match: 8. Germline loops: CDR1 SGHNT, CDR2 YYREEE (reference sequence). The CDR3 is 15 amino acids. The CDR3 spells CASRVGTAQNTEAFF. CDR3 DNA sequence: TGTGCCAGCAGGGTAGGGACAGCCCAGAACACTGAAGCTTTCTTT.

V is TRBV28 and J is TRBJ1-3, with D tentatively TRBD1 (6 bases). V lost 2 bases and J lost 5, with 16 bases in between. CDR1 and CDR2 (germline): MDHEN, SYDVKM. The CDR3 loop spans 16 amino acids. CDR3: CASSLRFGGARNTIYF. CDR3 nucleotide sequence: TGTGCCAGCAGTTTAAGGTTTGGGGGGGCTAGAAACACCATATATTTT.

A few counts support this clone. This chain's CDR3 is CASSLEGYSGNEQFF. The CDR3 DNA follows: TGTGCCAGCAGCTTGGAGGGCTATAGTGGGAATGAGCAGTTCTTC. The chain links TRBV5-8 to TRBJ2-1; the D is unclear. The length of the CDR3 is 15 residues. Germline V lookup: CDR1 SGHTS, CDR2 YDEGEE. The V and J ends lost 0 bases and 7 bases respectively, with 14 bases between them.

V usage is TRBV7-3 and J usage is TRBJ2-7, with 8 bases aligning to TRBD2. CDR1 SGHTA and CDR2 FQGTGA come from the germline V gene. This CDR3 is built from 16 residues. V shed 5 bases, J shed 6 bases, and the junction held 15 bases outside the gene matches. The CDR3 loop reads CASSQRGTRVPSEQYF. The CDR3 nucleotides read TGTGCCAGCAGCCAAAGGGGGACTAGGGTTCCGTCCGAGCAGTACTTC.

This clone was picked up many times. The chain links TRBV18 to TRBJ2-1, with 11 bases matching TRBD1. Germline values: CDR1 KGHSH, CDR2 LQKENI. The CDR3 is 16 amino acids. Unmatched junction bases numbered 2, after V lost 0 bases and J lost 4 bases. In DNA, the CDR3 is TGTGCCAGCTCACCACCCCGGGACAGGGGGTACAATGAGCAGTTCTTC. Translated, it gives CASSPPRDRGYNEQFF.

The chain carries TRBV7-2 and TRBJ2-5, with D unclear. CDR3 length: 12 residues. Germline V gives CDR1 SGHTA, CDR2 FQGNSA. The V and J ends lost 7 bases and 5 bases respectively, with 11 bases between them. The CDR3 loop reads CASTLSRETQYF. The CDR3 DNA reads TGTGCCAGCACCCTGAGTAGGGAGACCCAGTACTTC.

The gene calls are TRBV28 and TRBJ2-5; TRBD2 is a possible D gene (7 bases). V was clipped by 5 bases and J by 2 bases, with 9 bases between them. The CDR3 totals 13 residues. Germline V gene lookup returns CDR1 MDHEN and CDR2 SYDVKM. The CDR3 is CASSRGGQETQYF. CDR3 in DNA: TGTGCCAGCAGTAGGGGGGGTCAAGAGACCCAGTACTTC.

This clone was seen repeatedly, ten times or more. This rearrangement joins TRBV28 to TRBJ2-7; TRBD1 matches at 11 bases. The CDR3 has 16 residues. The junction had 10 bases not matched to a gene; V was cut back by 4 bases and J by 5 bases. Germline V gives CDR1 MDHEN, CDR2 SYDVKM. This CDR3 is CASSSDRGRSVHEQYF. The CDR3 nucleotides are TGTGCCAGCAGTTCGGACAGGGGGCGGTCTGTGCACGAGCAGTACTTC. Complete variable domain (other parts from reference TRBV28 and TRBJ2-7): DVKVTQSSRYLVKRTGEKVFLECVQDMDHENMFWYRQDPGLGLRLIYFSYDVKMKEKGDIPEGYSVSREKKERFSLILESASTNQTSMYLCASSSDRGRSVHEQYFGPGTRLTVT.

This sequence joins TRBV7-2 and TRBJ1-2, with D maybe TRBD1 (6 bases). Between the trimmed V and J ends, which lost 5 bases and 0 bases, there was a span of 13 bases. The CDR3 spans 15 residues. Germline loops: CDR1 SGHTA, CDR2 FQGNSA. Written as DNA, the CDR3 is TGTGCCAGCAGCCCGTCGGACAGATCTAACTATGGCTACACCTTC. This codes for CASSPSDRSNYGYTF.

V is TRBV19 and J is TRBJ1-5, with D tentatively TRBD1 (6 bases). There are 15 residues in the CDR3. From germline, CDR1 is LNHDA and CDR2 SQIVND (reference sequence). V lost 5 bases, J lost 4 bases, and 15 bases lay in between. The CDR3, as DNA: TGTGCCAGTAGTCCCCCGGGGGCGGGAAATCAGCCCCAGCATTTT. Translation gives CASSPPGAGNQPQHF.

This sequence joins TRBV7-3 and TRBJ1-1; D not certain. Germline lookup yields CDR1 SGHTA and CDR2 FQGTGA. The CDR3 length is 13 residues. V lost 5 bases to trimming and J lost 2 bases, with 9 bases between them. CDR3 bases: TGTGCCAGCAGCACTCGATCCAACACTGAAGCTTTCTTT. This codes for CASSTRSNTEAFF.

This clone has a handful of counts. This sequence joins TRBV10-2 and TRBJ1-2; tentative D call: TRBD1 (6 bases). The CDR3 is 15 amino acids. V gave up 0 bases and J gave up 8 bases, with 16 bases separating them. Germline V lookup: CDR1 WSHSY, CDR2 SAAADI. Here the CDR3 reads CASSESKAGAGGYTF. CDR3 DNA sequence: TGCGCCAGCAGTGAGTCGAAGGCAGGGGCGGGCGGCTACACCTTC.

This clone turned up a few times. The V gene is TRBV5-1, the J gene TRBJ2-5; D call uncertain. Germline lookup yields CDR1 SGHRS and CDR2 YFSETQ. V lost 4 bases, J lost 7 bases, and 11 bases lay in between. CDR3 length: 12 amino acids. CDR3 protein: CASSPEFRTQYF. In DNA, the CDR3 is TGCGCCAGCAGCCCGGAGTTCCGGACCCAGTACTTC.

The rearrangement links TRBV30 to TRBJ1-6; the D gene is possibly TRBD1 (5 bases). The CDR3 loop spans 16 amino acids. V was cut by 5 bases and J by 3 bases, with 17 bases left in between. Germline V gives CDR1 GTSNPN, CDR2 SVGIG (reference sequence). Written as DNA, the CDR3 is TGTGCCTGGGGCTCCCCGGCAGGGAACTATAATTCACCCCTCCACTTT. This translates into CAWGSPAGNYNSPLHF.

The rearrangement links TRBV11-2 to TRBJ2-1; 13 bases match TRBD2. Germline CDR1 SGHAT, CDR2 FQNNGV. The CDR3 runs 14 residues. The V segment lost 9 bases and the J segment 4 bases; nucleotides outside the gene matches: 3. Here the CDR3 reads CASRGLAGYNEQFF. The DNA for the CDR3 is TGTGCCAGTAGGGGACTAGCGGGATACAATGAGCAGTTCTTC.

As concerns this clone: Other DNA sequences in this sample translate to the same CDR3. The V and J genes are TRBV28 and TRBJ1-2, with D unclear. This CDR3 region has 11 residues. Germline values: CDR1 MDHEN, CDR2 SYDVKM. Trimming left V 2 bases short and J 8 bases short, with 6 bases between. The CDR3 spells CASSLRRGYTF. CDR3 DNA sequence: TGTGCCAGCAGTTTACGAAGAGGCTACACCTTC.

V usage is TRBV11-2 and J usage is TRBJ1-1; TRBD1 is a possible D gene (5 bases). The CDR3 extends over 14 amino acids. The V gene's germline CDR1 is SGHAT and CDR2 FQNNGV. V lost 2 bases, J lost 6 bases, and 13 bases lay in between. The CDR3 region is CASSLIGQGPEAFF. In nucleotides, the CDR3 is TGTGCCAGCAGCTTAATCGGCCAGGGACCTGAAGCTTTCTTT.